This TCR beta chain was recorded in a study of cytomegalovirus exposure and HLA in healthy donors. PCR involved 60 Vbeta and 13 Jbeta primers. Produced via immunoSEQ multiplex PCR; TCRdb's table is partial and in-frame only. The sample carries over 150,000 clones, approximately 84% recorded once. V was clipped by 0 bases and J by 3 bases, with 12 bases between them. CDR3 length: 15 amino acids. Germline CDR1 and CDR2: SGDLS and YYNGEE. V gene TRBV9 combines with J gene TRBJ1-1; no definite D call. What was sequenced was PBMCs. The sequence came from a girl aged 5-17 years in good health and CMV-seropositive. The CDR3 DNA follows: TGTGCCAGCAGCGTAGGTACGGCGAGGTACACTGAAGCTTTCTTT. Translating it yields CASSVGTARYTEAFF. Full variable domain (outside the CDR3, taken from reference TRBV9 and TRBJ1-1): DSGVTQTPKHLITATGQRVTLRCSPRSGDLSVYWYQQSLDQGLQFLIQYYNGEERAKGNILERFSAQQFPDLHSELNLSSLELGDSALYFCASSVGTARYTEAFFGQGTRLTVV.